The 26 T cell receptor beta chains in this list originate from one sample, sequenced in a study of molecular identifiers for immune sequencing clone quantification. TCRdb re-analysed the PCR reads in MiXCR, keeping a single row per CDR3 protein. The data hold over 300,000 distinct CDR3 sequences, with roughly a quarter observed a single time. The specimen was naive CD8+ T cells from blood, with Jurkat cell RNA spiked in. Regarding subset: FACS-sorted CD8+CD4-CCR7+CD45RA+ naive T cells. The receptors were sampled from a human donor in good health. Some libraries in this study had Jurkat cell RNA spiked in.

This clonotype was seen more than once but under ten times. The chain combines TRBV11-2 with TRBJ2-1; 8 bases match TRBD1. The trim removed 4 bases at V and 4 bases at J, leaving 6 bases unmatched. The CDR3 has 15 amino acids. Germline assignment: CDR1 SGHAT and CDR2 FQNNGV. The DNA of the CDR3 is TGTGCCAGCAGCTCACGACAGGGGATATACAATGAGCAGTTCTTC. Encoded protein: CASSSRQGIYNEQFF.

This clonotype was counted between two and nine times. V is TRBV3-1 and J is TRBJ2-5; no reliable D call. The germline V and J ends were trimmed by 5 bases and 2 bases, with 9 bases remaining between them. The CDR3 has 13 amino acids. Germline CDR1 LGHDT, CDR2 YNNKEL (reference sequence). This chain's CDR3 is CASSDDGQETQYF. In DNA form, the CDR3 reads TGTGCCAGCAGCGACGACGGTCAAGAGACCCAGTACTTC.

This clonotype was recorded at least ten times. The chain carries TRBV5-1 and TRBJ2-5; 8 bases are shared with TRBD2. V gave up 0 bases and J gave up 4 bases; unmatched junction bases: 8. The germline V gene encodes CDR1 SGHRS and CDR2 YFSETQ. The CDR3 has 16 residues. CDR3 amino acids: CASSLVLAGPPETQYF. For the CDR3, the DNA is TGCGCCAGCAGCTTGGTTCTAGCGGGCCCCCCAGAGACCCAGTACTTC.

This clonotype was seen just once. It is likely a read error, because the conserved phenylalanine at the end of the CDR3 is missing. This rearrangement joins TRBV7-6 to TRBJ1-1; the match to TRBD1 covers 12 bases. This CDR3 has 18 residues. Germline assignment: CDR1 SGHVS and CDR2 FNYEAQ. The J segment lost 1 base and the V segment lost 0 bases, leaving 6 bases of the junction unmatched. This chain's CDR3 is CASSLAIGTGGENTEAFL. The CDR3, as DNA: TGTGCCAGCAGCTTAGCGATAGGGACAGGGGGCGAGAACACTGAAGCTTTCCTT.

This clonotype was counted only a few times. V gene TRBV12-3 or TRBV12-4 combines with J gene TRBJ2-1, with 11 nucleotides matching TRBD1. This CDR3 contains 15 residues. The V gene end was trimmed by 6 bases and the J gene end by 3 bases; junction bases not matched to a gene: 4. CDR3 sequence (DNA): TGTGCCAGCAGCCCGGGACAGGGGGTCTACAATGAGCAGTTCTTC. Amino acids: CASSPGQGVYNEQFF.

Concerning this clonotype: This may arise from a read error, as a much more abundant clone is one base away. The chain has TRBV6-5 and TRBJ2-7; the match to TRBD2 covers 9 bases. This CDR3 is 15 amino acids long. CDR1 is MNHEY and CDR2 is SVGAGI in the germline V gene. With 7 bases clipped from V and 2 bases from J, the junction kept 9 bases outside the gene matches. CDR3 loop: CASTIHVAGAYEQYF. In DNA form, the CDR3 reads TGTGCCAGCACAATACATGTAGCGGGGGCCTACGAGCAGTACTTC.

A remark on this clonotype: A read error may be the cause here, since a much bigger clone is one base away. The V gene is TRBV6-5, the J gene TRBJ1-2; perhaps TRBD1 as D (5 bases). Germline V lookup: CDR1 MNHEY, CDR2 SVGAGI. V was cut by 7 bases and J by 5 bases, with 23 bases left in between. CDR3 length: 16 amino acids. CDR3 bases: TGTGCCAGCACCAGAGGGGCAGGGCCCACCGCATATGGCTACACCTTC. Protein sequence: CASTRGAGPTAYGYTF.

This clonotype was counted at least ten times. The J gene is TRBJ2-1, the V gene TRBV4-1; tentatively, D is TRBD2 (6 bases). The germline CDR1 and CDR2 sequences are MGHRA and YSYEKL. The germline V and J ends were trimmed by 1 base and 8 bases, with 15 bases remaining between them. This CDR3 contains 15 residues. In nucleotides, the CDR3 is TGCGCCAGCAGCCAAGGTCAGGGTACGGGGGATGAGCAGTTCTTC. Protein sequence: CASSQGQGTGDEQFF.

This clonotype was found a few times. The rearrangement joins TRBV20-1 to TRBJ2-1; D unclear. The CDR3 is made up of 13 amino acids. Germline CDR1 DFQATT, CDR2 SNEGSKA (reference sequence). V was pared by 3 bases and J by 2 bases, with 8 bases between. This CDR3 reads CSASTATYNEQFF. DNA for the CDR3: TGCAGTGCTAGTACTGCGACCTACAATGAGCAGTTCTTC.

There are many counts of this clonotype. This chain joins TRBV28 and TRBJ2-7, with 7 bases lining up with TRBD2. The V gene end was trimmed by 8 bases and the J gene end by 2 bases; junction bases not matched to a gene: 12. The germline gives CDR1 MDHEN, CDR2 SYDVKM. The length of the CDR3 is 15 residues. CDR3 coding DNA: TGTGCCAGCCGTGGGTCTCTAGCGGAGACCTACGAGCAGTACTTC. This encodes CASRGSLAETYEQYF.

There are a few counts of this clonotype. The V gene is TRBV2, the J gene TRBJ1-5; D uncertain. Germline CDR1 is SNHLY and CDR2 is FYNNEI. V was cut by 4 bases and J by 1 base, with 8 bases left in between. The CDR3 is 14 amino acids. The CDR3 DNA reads TGTGCCAGCAGTGGGTTGGACAGCAATCAGCCCCAGCATTTT. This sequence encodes CASSGLDSNQPQHF.

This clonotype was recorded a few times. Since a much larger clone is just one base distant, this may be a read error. The CDR3 bases are TGTGCCAGCAGTCAACCGGGACGGAATCAGCCCCCGCATTTT. Amino acid sequence: CASSQPGRNQPPHF. V is TRBV28 and J is TRBJ1-5, with D possibly being TRBD1 (5 bases). There are 14 residues in the CDR3. Per germline, CDR1 MDHEN and CDR2 SYDVKM.

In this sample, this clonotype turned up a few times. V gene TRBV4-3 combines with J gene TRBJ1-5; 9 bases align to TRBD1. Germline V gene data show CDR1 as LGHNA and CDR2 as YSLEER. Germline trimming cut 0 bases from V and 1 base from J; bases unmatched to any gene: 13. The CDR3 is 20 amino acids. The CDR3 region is CASSQDRWTGAGGSNQPQHF. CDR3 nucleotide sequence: TGCGCCAGCAGCCAAGATAGATGGACAGGGGCCGGGGGGAGCAATCAGCCCCAGCATTTT.

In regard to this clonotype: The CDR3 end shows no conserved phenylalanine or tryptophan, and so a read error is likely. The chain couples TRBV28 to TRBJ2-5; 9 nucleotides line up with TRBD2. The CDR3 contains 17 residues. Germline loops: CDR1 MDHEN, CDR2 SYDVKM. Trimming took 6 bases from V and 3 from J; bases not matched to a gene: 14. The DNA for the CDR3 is TGTGCCAGCAGCAACGCTCTGGGACTAGCAAAGGAAGAGACCCAGTACATC. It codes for CASSNALGLAKEETQYI.

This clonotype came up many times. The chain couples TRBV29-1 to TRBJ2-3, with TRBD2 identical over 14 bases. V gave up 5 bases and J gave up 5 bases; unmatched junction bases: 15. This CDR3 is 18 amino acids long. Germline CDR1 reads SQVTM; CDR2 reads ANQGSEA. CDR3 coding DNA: TGCAGCGTTACCCGAGCCCGTGCTGGACTAGCGGGAGGAGATACGCAGTATTTT. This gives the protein CSVTRARAGLAGGDTQYF.

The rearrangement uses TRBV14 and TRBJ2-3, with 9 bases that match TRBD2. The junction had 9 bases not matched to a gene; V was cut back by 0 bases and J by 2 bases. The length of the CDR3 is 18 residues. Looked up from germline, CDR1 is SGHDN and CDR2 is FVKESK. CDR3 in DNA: TGTGCCAGCAGCCAAGATTCGAGACTAGCGGCTTCCACAGATACGCAGTATTTT. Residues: CASSQDSRLAASTDTQYF.

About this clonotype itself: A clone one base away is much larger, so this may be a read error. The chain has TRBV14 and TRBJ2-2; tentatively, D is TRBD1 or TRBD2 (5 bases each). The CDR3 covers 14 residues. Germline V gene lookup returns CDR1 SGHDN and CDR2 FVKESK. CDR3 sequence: CASSQGGNTGALFF. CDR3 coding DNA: TGTGCCAGCAGCCAAGGAGGTAACACCGGGGCGCTGTTTTTT. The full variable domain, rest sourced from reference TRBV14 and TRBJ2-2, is EAGVTQFPSHSVIEKGQTVTLRCDPISGHDNLYWYRRVMGKEIKFLLHFVKESKQDESGMPNNRFLAERTGGTYSTLKVQPAELEDSGVYFCASSQGGNTGALFFGEGSRLTVL.

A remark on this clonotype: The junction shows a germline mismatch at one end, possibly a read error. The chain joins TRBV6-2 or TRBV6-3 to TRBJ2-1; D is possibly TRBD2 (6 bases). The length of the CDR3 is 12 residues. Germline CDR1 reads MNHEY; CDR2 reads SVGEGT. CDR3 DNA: TGTGCCTGCAGTTACGCCGGGGGTGAGCAGTTCTTC. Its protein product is CACSYAGGEQFF.

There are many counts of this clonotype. The CDR3 bases are TGTGCCAGCAGTATTAACGGACTTTACGAGCAGTACTTC. It encodes CASSINGLYEQYF. The chain uses TRBV6-6 and TRBJ2-7; possibly TRBD2 for D (5 bases). Trimming pared 5 bases from V and 4 bases from J, leaving 12 bases between. Germline CDR1 is MNHNY and CDR2 is SVGAGI (reference sequence). CDR3 length equals 13 residues.

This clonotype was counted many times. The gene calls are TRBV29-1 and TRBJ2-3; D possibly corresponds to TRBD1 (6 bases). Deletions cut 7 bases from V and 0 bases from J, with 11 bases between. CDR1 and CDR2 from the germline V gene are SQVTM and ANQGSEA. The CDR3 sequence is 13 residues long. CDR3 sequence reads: CSADTGSTDTQYF. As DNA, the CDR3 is TGCAGCGCCGACACAGGGAGCACAGATACGCAGTATTTT.

The DNA of the CDR3 is TGTGCCAGCAGCTCACTTGGGAACCCCTACGAGCAGTACTTC. Its protein product is CASSSLGNPYEQYF. The rearrangement links TRBV7-9 to TRBJ2-7, with unresolved D. V lost 4 bases and J 2 bases, leaving 12 bases between the germline ends. The germline V gene has CDR1 SEHNR and CDR2 FQNEAQ (reference sequence). The CDR3 extends over 14 amino acids.

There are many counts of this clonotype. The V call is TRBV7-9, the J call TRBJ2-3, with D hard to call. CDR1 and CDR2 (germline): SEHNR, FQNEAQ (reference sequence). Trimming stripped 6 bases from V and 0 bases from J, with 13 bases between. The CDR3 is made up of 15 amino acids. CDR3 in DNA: TGTGCCAGCAGTTACGGCGTGACTAGCACAGATACGCAGTATTTT. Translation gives CASSYGVTSTDTQYF.

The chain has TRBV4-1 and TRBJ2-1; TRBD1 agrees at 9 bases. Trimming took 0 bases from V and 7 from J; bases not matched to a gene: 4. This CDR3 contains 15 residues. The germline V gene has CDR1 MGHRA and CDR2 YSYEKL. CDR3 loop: CASSQDKGQGNEQFF. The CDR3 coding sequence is TGCGCCAGCAGCCAAGATAAGGGACAGGGAAATGAGCAGTTCTTC.

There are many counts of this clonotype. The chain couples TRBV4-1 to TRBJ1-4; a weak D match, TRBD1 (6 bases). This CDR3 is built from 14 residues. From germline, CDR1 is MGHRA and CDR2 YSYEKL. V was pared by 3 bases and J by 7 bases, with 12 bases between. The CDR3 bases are TGCGCCAGCAGCCATAACAGGGCTGGTGAAAAACTGTTTTTT. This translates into CASSHNRAGEKLFF.

CDR3 residues: CASSYGGSGANVLTF. For the CDR3, the DNA is TGTGCCAGCAGTTACGGAGGGTCTGGGGCCAACGTCCTGACTTTC. V usage is TRBV6-5 and J usage is TRBJ2-6, with D perhaps TRBD2 (6 bases). Germline-derived CDR1 and CDR2 are MNHEY and SVGAGI. The CDR3 runs 15 residues. Trimming took off 2 bases at V and 1 base at J, with 6 bases between the two ends.

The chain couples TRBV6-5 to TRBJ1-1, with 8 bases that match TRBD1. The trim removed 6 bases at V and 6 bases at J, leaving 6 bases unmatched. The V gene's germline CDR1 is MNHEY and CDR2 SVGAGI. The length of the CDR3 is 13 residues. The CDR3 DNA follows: TGTGCCAGCAGCATAGGACAGGGAGCTGAAGCTTTCTTT. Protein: CASSIGQGAEAFF.